This T cell receptor beta chain is drawn from a study of blood T cell repertoires in COVID-19. In the study overall: The origin of the acute and convalescent COVID-19 samples was the United States, Italy and Spain. Sample material is recorded as cDNA or gDNA derived from T cells, B-cell-depleted T cells, or PBMCs.

Original handling: Amplification with reference gene primers provided the estimates of nucleated cell counts. Using immunoSEQ multiplex PCR, the repertoire was profiled, and TCRdb retains in-frame clones only, with some absent. That table furnishes V, J and clone size, whereas the DNA furnished D and trimming. The repertoire includes under 250,000 clones, approximately 83% of them detected once, and about 8.1% sits in the top ten. V gave up 6 bases and J gave up 8 bases; unmatched junction bases: 10. CDR1 MNHEY and CDR2 SMNVEV come from the germline V gene (reference sequence). The CDR3 is 14 residues long.

This receptor was obtained from a man older than 75 with acute or convalescent COVID-19. The sequencing sample was made of peripheral blood. V usage is TRBV27 and J usage is TRBJ1-2; TRBD1 aligns across 9 bases. The CDR3 nucleotides read TGTGCCAGCAGCCCTATCCGTGACAGGGGGGGCTACACCTTC. It translates to CASSPIRDRGGYTF.